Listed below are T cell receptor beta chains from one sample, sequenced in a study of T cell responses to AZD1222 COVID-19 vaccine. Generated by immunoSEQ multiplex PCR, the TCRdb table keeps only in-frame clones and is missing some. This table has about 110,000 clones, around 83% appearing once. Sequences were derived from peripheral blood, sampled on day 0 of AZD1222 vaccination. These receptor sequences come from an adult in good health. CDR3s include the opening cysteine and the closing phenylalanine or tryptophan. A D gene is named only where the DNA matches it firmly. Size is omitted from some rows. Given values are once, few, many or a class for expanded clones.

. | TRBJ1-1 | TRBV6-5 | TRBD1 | TGTGCCAGCAGTCCACAGGGGCCGAACACTGAAGCTTTCTTT | CASSPQGPNTEAFF
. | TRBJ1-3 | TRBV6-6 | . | TGTGCCAGCCGGGCTACGGGGAACACCATATATTTT | CASRATGNTIYF
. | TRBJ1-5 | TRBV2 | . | TGTGCCAGCAGGGAGACAAGGAGCAATCAGCCCCAGCATTTT | CASRETRSNQPQHF
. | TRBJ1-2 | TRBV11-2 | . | TGTGCCAGCAGCCCCGTTTGGGGAAGCGATGGCTACACCTTC | CASSPVWGSDGYTF
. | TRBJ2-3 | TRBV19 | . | TGTGCCAGTAGTAGCTTCAGGGATACTAGCACAGATACGCAGTATTTT | CASSSFRDTSTDTQYF
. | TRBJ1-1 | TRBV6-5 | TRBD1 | TGTGCCAGCAGGAAGCCCGGGACAGGGGCTTTCTTT | CASRKPGTGAFF
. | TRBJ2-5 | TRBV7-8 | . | TGTGCCAGCAGCCCCCGGACTGGGGTGACCCAGTACTTC | CASSPRTGVTQYF
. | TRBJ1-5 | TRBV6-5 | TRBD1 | TGTGCCAGCACCCTGGGACAGGGGGGTCAGCCCCAGCATTTT | CASTLGQGGQPQHF
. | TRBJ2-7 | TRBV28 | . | TGTGCCAGCAGTTTGGCCCTGTTTGAGCAGTACTTC | CASSLALFEQYF
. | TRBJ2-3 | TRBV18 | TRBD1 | TGTGCCAGCTCACCTACGAGACAGGGGGATACGCAGTATTTT | CASSPTRQGDTQYF
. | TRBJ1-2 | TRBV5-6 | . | TGTGCCAGCAGCTTAATGCGAAACTATGGCTACACCTTC | CASSLMRNYGYTF
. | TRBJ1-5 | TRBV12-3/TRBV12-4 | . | TGTGCCAGCAGTTTGGCGGTGGGGCAGCCCCAGCATTTT | CASSLAVGQPQHF
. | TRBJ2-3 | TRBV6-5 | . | TGTGCCAGCATCCGGGACGGAACTAGCACAGATACGCAGTATTTT | CASIRDGTSTDTQYF
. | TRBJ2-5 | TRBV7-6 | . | TGTGCCAGCAGCTCAGGGGCCCCAGAAGAGACCCAGTACTTC | CASSSGAPEETQYF
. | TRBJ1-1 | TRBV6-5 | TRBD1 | TGTGCCAGCAGTTACGCGGGACAGTCATACACTGAAGCTTTCTTT | CASSYAGQSYTEAFF
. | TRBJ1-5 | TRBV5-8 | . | TGTGCCAGCAGCTTATACCGGACAGCTTATAGCAATCAGCCCCAGCATTTT | CASSLYRTAYSNQPQHF
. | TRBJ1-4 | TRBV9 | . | TGTGCCAGCAGCGTAGCTGGGGGGGGACTTGAAAAACTGTTTTTT | CASSVAGGGLEKLFF
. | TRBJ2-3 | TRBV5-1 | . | TGCGCCAGCAGCTTAGGGGCAGACTGGGGCACAGATACGCAGTATTTT | CASSLGADWGTDTQYF
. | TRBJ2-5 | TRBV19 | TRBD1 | TGTGCCAGTAGTATAGGGGACAGGGGAGGTCAAGAGACCCAGTACTTC | CASSIGDRGGQETQYF
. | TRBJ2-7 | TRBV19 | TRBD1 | TGTGCCAGTAGTATTGGGAAGGGACAGGGCAACTACGAGCAGTACTTC | CASSIGKGQGNYEQYF
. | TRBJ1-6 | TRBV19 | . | TGTGCCAGTAGTATTGGACCCTGGAGCTCCTATAATTCACCCCTCCACTTT | CASSIGPWSSYNSPLHF
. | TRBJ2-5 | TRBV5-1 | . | TGCGCCAGCAGCTTGATTGGGGAGGAGCAAGAGACCCAGTACTTC | CASSLIGEEQETQYF
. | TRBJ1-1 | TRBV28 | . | TGTGCCAGCAGTTTGGGGGAGTGGCGGAACACTGAAGCTTTCTTT | CASSLGEWRNTEAFF
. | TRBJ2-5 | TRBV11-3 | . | TGTGCCAGCAGCCTAGGGATGGAGACCCAGTACTTC | CASSLGMETQYF
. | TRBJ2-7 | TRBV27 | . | TGTGCCAGCAGTTCGCCCCTTAGCGGTGGGCTTTACGAGCAGTACTTC | CASSSPLSGGLYEQYF
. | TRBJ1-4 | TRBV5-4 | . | TGTGCCAGCAGCTTGGTTCAGTTCGGGGGGCGCCGAGGTGACGACGAAAAACTGTTTTTT | CASSLVQFGGRRGDDEKLFF
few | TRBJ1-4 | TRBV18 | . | TGTGCCAGCTCCCGATCTTTGGAAGCAACTAATGAAAAACTGTTTTTT | CASSRSLEATNEKLFF
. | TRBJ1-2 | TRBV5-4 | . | TGTGCCAGCAGCACCCCCCGGGACGGCTATGGCTACACCTTC | CASSTPRDGYGYTF
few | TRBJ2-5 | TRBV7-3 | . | TGTGCCAGCAGCTCAGGGGGGGCCGGAGGCGAGACCCAGTACTTC | CASSSGGAGGETQYF